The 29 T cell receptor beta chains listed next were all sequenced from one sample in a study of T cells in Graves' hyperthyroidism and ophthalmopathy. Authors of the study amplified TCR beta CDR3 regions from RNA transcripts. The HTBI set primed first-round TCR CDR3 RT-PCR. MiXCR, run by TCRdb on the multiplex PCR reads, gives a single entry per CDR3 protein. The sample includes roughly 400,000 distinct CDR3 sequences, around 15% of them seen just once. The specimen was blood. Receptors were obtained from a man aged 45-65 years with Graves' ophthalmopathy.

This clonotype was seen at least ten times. The CDR3 coding sequence is TGTGCCAGCAGTGCGGGAGATGAGACCCAGTACTTC. It yields the protein CASSAGDETQYF. The chain joins TRBV12-3 or TRBV12-4 to TRBJ2-5; 7 bases are a match to TRBD2. CDR3 size: 12 residues. The junction had 2 bases not matched to a gene; V was cut back by 5 bases and J by 5 bases.

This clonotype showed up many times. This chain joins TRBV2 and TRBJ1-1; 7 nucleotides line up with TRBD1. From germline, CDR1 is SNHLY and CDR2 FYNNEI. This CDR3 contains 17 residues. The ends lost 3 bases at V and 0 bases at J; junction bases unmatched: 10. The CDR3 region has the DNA TGTGCCAGCAGTGATGGGACAGTACGCTTCCTGAACACTGAAGCTTTCTTT. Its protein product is CASSDGTVRFLNTEAFF.

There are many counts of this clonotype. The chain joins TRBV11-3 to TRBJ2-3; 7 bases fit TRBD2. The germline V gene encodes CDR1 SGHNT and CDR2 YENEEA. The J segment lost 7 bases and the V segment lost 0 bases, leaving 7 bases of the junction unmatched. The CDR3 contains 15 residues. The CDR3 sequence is CASSLDAGEGNTQYF. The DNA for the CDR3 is TGTGCCAGCAGCTTAGACGCGGGAGAGGGGAATACGCAGTATTTT. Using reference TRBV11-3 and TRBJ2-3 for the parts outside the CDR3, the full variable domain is EAGVVQSPRYKIIEKKQPVAFWCNPISGHNTLYWYLQNLGQGPELLIRYENEEAVDDSQLPKDRFSAERLKGVDSTLKIQPAELGDSAVYLCASSLDAGEGNTQYFGPGTRLTVL.

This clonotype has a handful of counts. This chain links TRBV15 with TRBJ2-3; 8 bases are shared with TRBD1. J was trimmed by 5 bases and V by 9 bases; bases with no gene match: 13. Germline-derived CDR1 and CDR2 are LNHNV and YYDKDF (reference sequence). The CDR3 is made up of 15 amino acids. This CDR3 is CATAIGQGVGDTQYF. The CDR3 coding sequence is TGTGCCACAGCTATCGGACAGGGCGTGGGAGATACGCAGTATTTT.

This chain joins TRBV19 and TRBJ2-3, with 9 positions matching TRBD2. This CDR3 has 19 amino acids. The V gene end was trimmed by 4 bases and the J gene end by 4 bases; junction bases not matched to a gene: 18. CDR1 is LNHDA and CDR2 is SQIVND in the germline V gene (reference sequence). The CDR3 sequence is CASSKNPRLAAAAPDTQYF. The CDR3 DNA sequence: TGTGCCAGTAGTAAAAACCCTAGACTAGCGGCAGCAGCCCCAGATACGCAGTATTTT.

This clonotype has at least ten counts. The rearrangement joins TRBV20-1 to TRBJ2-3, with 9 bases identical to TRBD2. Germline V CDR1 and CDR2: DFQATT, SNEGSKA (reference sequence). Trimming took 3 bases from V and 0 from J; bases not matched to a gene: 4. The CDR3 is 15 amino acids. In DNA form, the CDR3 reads TGCAGTGCTAGGCTAGCGGGAAGGAGCACAGATACGCAGTATTTT. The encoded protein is CSARLAGRSTDTQYF.

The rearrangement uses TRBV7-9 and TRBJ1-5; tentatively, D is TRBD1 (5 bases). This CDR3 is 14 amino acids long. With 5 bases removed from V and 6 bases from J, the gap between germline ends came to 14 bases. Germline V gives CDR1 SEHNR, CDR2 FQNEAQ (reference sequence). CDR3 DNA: TGTGCCAGCAGCACGACAGTATTTGGTCAGCCCCAGCATTTT. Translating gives CASSTTVFGQPQHF.

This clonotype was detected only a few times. The CDR3 region is CAIQPTAHGYTF. The CDR3 bases are TGTGCCATTCAACCGACAGCCCATGGCTACACCTTC. The chain is built from TRBV6-1 and TRBJ1-2; D perhaps matches TRBD1 (5 bases). CDR1 MNHNS and CDR2 SASEGT come from the germline V gene. The CDR3 consists of 12 residues. Trimming left V 10 bases short and J 6 bases short, with 15 bases between.

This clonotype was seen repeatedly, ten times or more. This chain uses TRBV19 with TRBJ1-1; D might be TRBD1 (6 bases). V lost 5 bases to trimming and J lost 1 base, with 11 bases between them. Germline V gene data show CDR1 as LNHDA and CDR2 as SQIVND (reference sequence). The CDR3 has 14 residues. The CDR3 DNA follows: TGTGCCAGTAGTTTTCCGGGACAGAACACTGAAGCTTTCTTT. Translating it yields CASSFPGQNTEAFF. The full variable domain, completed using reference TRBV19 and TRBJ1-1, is DGGITQSPKYLFRKEGQNVTLSCEQNLNHDAMYWYRQDPGQGLRLIYYSQIVNDFQKGDIAEGYSVSREKKESFPLTVTSAQKNPTAFYLCASSFPGQNTEAFFGQGTRLTVV.

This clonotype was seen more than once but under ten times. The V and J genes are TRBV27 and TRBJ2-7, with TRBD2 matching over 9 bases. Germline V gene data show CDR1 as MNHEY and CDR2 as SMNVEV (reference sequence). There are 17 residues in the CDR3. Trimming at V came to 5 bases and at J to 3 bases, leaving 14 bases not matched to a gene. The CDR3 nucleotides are TGTGCCAGCAGTCTCCGTGCGCCTAGCGGGGTGCTCTACGAGCAGTACTTC. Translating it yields CASSLRAPSGVLYEQYF.

The CDR3 loop is CATSDLSLAGHGQFF. In DNA, the CDR3 is TGTGCCACCAGTGATTTGTCACTAGCCGGGCATGGACAGTTCTTC. The chain links TRBV24-1 to TRBJ2-1, with D tentatively TRBD2 (6 bases). CDR3 size: 15 residues. Germline loops: CDR1 KGHDR, CDR2 SFDVKD. Trimming shortened V by 0 bases and J by 13 bases, and 18 bases separated the two germline ends.

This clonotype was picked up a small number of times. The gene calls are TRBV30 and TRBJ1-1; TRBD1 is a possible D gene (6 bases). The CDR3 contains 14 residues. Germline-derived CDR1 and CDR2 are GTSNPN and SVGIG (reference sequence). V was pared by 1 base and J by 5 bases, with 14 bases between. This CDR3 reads CAWSEQGVGTEAFF. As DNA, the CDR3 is TGTGCCTGGAGTGAACAGGGAGTTGGGACTGAAGCTTTCTTT.

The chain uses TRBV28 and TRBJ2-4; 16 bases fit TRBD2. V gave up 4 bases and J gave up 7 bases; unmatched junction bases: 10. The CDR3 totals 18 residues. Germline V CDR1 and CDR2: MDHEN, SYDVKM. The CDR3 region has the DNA TGTGCCAGCAGTTCAGCCGGGACTAGCGGGAGGGCCCAGAACATTCAGTACTTC. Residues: CASSSAGTSGRAQNIQYF.

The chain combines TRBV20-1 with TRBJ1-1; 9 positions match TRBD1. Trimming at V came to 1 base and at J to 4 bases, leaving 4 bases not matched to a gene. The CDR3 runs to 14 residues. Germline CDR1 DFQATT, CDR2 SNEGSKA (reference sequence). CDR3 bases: TGCAGTGCTAGAGCTACGACAGGGGGCACTGAAGCTTTCTTT. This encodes CSARATTGGTEAFF.

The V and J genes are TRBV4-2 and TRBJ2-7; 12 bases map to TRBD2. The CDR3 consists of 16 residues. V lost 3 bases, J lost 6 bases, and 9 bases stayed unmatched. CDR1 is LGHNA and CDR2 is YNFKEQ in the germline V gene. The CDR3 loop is CASSQEWTLAGGEQYF. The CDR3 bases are TGTGCCAGCAGCCAGGAGTGGACACTAGCGGGAGGCGAGCAGTACTTC.

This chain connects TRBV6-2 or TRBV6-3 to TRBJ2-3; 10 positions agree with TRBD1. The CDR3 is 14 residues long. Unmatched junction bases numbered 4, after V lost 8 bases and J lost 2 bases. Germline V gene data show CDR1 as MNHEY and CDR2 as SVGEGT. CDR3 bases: TGTGCCAGCGGCGGACAGGGGGACACAGATACGCAGTATTTT. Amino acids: CASGGQGDTDTQYF.

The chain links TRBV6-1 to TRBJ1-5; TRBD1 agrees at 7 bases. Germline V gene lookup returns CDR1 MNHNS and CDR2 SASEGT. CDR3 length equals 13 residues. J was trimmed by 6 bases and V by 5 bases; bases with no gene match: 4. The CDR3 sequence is CASSQTGTQPQHF. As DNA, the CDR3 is TGTGCCAGCAGTCAGACAGGGACTCAGCCCCAGCATTTT.

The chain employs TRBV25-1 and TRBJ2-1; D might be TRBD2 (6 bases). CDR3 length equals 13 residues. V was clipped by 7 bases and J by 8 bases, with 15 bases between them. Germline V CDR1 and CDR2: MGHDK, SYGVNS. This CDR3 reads CASNQEGRYEQFF. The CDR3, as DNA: TGTGCCAGCAACCAGGAGGGCAGGTATGAGCAGTTCTTC.

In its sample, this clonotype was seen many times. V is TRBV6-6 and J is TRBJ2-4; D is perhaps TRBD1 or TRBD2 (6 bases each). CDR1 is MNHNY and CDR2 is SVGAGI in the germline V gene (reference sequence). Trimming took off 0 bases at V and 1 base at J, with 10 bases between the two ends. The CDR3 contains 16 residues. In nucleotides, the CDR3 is TGTGCCAGCAGTTACTCGGGGGGCGCGGCCAAAAACATTCAGTACTTC. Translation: CASSYSGGAAKNIQYF.

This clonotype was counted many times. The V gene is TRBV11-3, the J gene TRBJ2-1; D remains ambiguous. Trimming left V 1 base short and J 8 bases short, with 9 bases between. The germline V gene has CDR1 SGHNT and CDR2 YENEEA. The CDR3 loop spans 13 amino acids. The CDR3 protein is CASSLVFLDEQFF. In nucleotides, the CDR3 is TGTGCCAGCAGCTTAGTTTTTCTCGATGAGCAGTTCTTC.

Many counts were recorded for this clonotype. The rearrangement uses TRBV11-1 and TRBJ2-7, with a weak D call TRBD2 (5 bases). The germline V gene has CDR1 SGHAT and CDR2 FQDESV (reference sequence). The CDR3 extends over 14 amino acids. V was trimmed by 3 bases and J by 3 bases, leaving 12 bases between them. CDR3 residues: CASSFAGAFYEQYF. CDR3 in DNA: TGTGCCAGCAGCTTCGCGGGCGCTTTCTACGAGCAGTACTTC.

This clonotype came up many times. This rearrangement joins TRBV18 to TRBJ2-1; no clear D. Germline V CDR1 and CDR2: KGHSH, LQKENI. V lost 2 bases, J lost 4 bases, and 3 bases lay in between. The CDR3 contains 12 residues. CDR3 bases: TGTGCCAGCTCACCAACTTACAATGAGCAGTTCTTC. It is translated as CASSPTYNEQFF.

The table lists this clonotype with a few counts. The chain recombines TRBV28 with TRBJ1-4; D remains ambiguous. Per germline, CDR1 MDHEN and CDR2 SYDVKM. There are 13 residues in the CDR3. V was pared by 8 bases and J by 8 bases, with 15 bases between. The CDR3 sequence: CASPKSNGEKLFF. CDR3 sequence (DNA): TGTGCCAGCCCTAAATCCAACGGGGAAAAACTGTTTTTT.

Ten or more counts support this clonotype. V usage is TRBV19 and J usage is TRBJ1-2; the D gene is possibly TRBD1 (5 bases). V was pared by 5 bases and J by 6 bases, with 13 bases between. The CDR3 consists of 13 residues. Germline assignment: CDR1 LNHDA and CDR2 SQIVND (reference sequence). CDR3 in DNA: TGTGCCAGTAGTCTGACGCAGGGACATGGCTACACCTTC. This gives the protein CASSLTQGHGYTF.

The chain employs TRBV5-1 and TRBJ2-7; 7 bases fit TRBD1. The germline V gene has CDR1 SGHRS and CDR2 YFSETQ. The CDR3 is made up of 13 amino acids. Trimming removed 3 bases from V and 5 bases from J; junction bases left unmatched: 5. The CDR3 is CASSWGDRDEQYF. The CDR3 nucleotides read TGCGCCAGCAGCTGGGGTGACAGGGACGAGCAGTACTTC.

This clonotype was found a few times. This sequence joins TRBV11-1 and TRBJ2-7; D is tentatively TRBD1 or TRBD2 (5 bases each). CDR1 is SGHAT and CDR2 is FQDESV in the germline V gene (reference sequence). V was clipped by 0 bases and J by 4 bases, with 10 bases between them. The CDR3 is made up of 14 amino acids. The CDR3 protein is CASSLAGEMYEQYF. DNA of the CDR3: TGTGCCAGCAGCTTAGCGGGGGAGATGTACGAGCAGTACTTC.

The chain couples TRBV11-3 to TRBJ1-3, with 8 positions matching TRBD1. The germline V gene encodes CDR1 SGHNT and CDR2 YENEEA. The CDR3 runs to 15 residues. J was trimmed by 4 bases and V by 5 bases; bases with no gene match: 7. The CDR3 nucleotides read TGTGCCAGCAGCCCCCGACAGGGGAGGGGAAACACCATATATTTT. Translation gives CASSPRQGRGNTIYF.

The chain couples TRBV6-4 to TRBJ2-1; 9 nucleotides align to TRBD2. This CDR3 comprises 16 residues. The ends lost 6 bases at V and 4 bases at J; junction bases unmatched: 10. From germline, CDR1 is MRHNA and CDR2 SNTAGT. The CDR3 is CASSPSVTSGYNEQFF. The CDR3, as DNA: TGTGCCAGCAGCCCCAGCGTGACTAGCGGATACAATGAGCAGTTCTTC.

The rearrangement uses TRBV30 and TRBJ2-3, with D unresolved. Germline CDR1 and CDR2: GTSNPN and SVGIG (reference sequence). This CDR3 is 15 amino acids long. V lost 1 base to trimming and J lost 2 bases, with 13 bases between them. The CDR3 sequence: CAWSESADPTDTQYF. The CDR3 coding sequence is TGTGCCTGGAGTGAATCGGCGGATCCCACAGATACGCAGTATTTT.